This passage covers 28 T cell receptor beta chains from one sample sequenced in a study of T cell responses to AZD1222 COVID-19 vaccine (dated by TCRdb to the early 2020s). The time point label, as the study defines it: about 28 days (+/-7) after the second vaccine dose. The library relied on the immunoSEQ multiplex PCR assay. In TCRdb, the immuneACCESS table is reduced to in-frame sequences with V and J assigned. These tables do not hold every clone; where another copy was compared, an unresolved V gene accounts for under half, and the others remain unexplained. For this sample the table gives about 84,000 clones, of which roughly 88% were detected only once. The ten top clones hold 9% to 14% of the sample. The source material was peripheral blood, sampled 28 days after the second AZD1222 dose. These receptors originate from an adult who received the AZD1222 COVID-19 vaccine.

This clone showed up just once. The chain links TRBV28 to TRBJ1-5, with a possible D match to TRBD1 (5 bases). The CDR3 length is 18 residues. V lost 4 bases, J lost 1 base, and 20 bases lay in between. Germline lookup yields CDR1 MDHEN and CDR2 SYDVKM. CDR3 in amino acids: CASSSMTLGRQSNQPQHF. As DNA, the CDR3 is TGTGCCAGCAGTTCCATGACATTGGGACGTCAAAGCAATCAGCCCCAGCATTTT.

CDR3 sequence reads: CASSLRRRAGANVLTF. In DNA, the CDR3 is TGTGCCAGCAGCTTAAGGCGGAGGGCTGGGGCCAACGTCCTGACTTTC. The chain recombines TRBV11-3 with TRBJ2-6; D is perhaps TRBD2 (6 bases). The germline CDR1 and CDR2 sequences are SGHNT and YENEEA. The CDR3 loop spans 16 amino acids. Trimming cost V 2 bases and J 2 bases, with 10 bases left between them.

The rearrangement links TRBV27 to TRBJ1-6; D remains ambiguous. CDR3 length: 14 amino acids. Germline V gives CDR1 MNHEY, CDR2 SMNVEV (reference sequence). V was cut by 1 base and J by 5 bases, with 6 bases left in between. The CDR3 sequence: CASSLYRDNSPLHF. The DNA of the CDR3 is TGTGCCAGCAGTTTATACAGAGATAATTCACCCCTCCACTTT.

This clone has a handful of counts. The chain uses TRBV11-2 and TRBJ2-2; 8 nucleotides line up with TRBD2. After removal of 3 bases from V and 2 bases from J, the junction contained 2 bases not matched to a gene. Per germline, CDR1 SGHAT and CDR2 FQNNGV. This CDR3 has 15 amino acids. CDR3 protein: CASSFSGTNTGELFF. The DNA of the CDR3 is TGTGCCAGCAGCTTTAGCGGGACAAACACCGGGGAGCTGTTTTTT.

The rearrangement links TRBV20-1 to TRBJ1-1, with D possibly matching TRBD1 (6 bases). The CDR3 covers 14 residues. In germline, CDR1 is DFQATT, CDR2 SNEGSKA (reference sequence). The V end was cut by 3 bases, the J end by 1 base, with 12 bases between. In DNA form, the CDR3 reads TGCAGTGCTAGTGAGGACAGAGAGAACACTGAAGCTTTCTTT. Translation gives CSASEDRENTEAFF.

The sample holds a few counts of this clone. The gene calls are TRBV7-9 and TRBJ1-2; 8 bases are a match to TRBD1. V trimming: 5 bases; J trimming: 5 bases; junction bases outside the gene matches: 13. The V gene's germline CDR1 is SEHNR and CDR2 FQNEAQ (reference sequence). The CDR3 is 16 residues long. CDR3 nucleotide sequence: TGTGCCAGCAGCATTCTTCTGACAGGGGAAGGATATGGCTACACCTTC. It codes for CASSILLTGEGYGYTF.

V is TRBV28 and J is TRBJ1-4; 12 bases agree with TRBD1. Unmatched junction bases numbered 2, after V lost 5 bases and J lost 4 bases. The V gene's germline CDR1 is MDHEN and CDR2 SYDVKM. The CDR3 has 15 residues. CDR3 nucleotide sequence: TGTGCCAGCAGTGGGACAGGGGGCCTTAATGAAAAACTGTTTTTT. This encodes CASSGTGGLNEKLFF.

The chain is built from TRBV5-1 and TRBJ2-1; 10 nucleotides align to TRBD1. V lost 7 bases, J lost 0 bases, and 13 bases stayed unmatched. The CDR3 runs 18 residues. CDR1 SGHRS and CDR2 YFSETQ come from the germline V gene. Written as DNA, the CDR3 is TGCGCCAGCTCCGGGACAGGGGCGTTTTCTTCCTCCTACAATGAGCAGTTCTTC. Encoded protein: CASSGTGAFSSSYNEQFF.

The sample holds one count of this clone. The rearrangement links TRBV6-5 to TRBJ1-2, with D hard to call. CDR1 and CDR2 (germline): MNHEY, SVGAGI. The CDR3 sequence is 13 residues long. Trimming took 2 bases from V and 2 from J, leaving 6 bases between them. CDR3 DNA: TGTGCCAGCAGTTACGACGAAAACTATGGCTACACCTTC. As protein: CASSYDENYGYTF.

The V call is TRBV7-9, the J call TRBJ2-7, with 9 bases identical to TRBD1. The CDR3 is 15 amino acids. Germline CDR1 SEHNR, CDR2 FQNEAQ (reference sequence). V lost 5 bases to trimming and J lost 3 bases; unmatched junction nucleotides: 8. The DNA for the CDR3 is TGTGCCAGCAGCCAAGGGACAGGGACCAACTACGAGCAGTACGTC. As protein: CASSQGTGTNYEQYV.

The rearrangement joins TRBV29-1 to TRBJ1-3; no reliable D call. Trimming stripped 6 bases from V and 2 bases from J, with 14 bases between. The CDR3 runs 14 residues. Looked up from germline, CDR1 is SQVTM and CDR2 is ANQGSEA. CDR3 loop: CSVAGGVAGNTIYF. The CDR3 bases are TGCAGCGTCGCGGGTGGAGTCGCTGGAAACACCATATATTTT.

This sequence joins TRBV29-1 and TRBJ2-3; D might be TRBD1 (6 bases). The CDR3 runs to 14 residues. Germline V gives CDR1 SQVTM, CDR2 ANQGSEA. The V end was cut by 0 bases, the J end by 1 base, with 8 bases between. In DNA form, the CDR3 reads TGCAGCGTTGAAGATAACAGGGGCACAGATACGCAGTATTTT. It yields the protein CSVEDNRGTDTQYF.

The V and J genes are TRBV29-1 and TRBJ1-1; maybe TRBD1 (5 bases). CDR3 length: 12 amino acids. The V end lost 4 bases, the J end lost 11 bases, and 17 bases lay between the germline ends. The germline gives CDR1 SQVTM, CDR2 ANQGSEA. The CDR3 sequence is CSVVGGSGSAFF. The DNA for the CDR3 is TGCAGCGTTGTGGGGGGTTCAGGTTCGGCTTTCTTT.

The V and J genes are TRBV27 and TRBJ2-5; D may correspond to TRBD1 or TRBD2 (5 bases each). Trimming cost V 8 bases and J 3 bases, with 22 bases left between them. The germline V gene has CDR1 MNHEY and CDR2 SMNVEV (reference sequence). The CDR3 has 16 amino acids. CDR3 nucleotides: TGTGCCAGCGGGATTGTTAGGGGAGTGGGGAAAGAGACCCAGTACTTC. This gives the protein CASGIVRGVGKETQYF.

This rearrangement joins TRBV28 to TRBJ1-2, with unresolved D. The germline V gene encodes CDR1 MDHEN and CDR2 SYDVKM. This CDR3 has 12 amino acids. V was trimmed by 5 bases and J by 4 bases, leaving 8 bases between them. Written as DNA, the CDR3 is TGTGCCAGCAGTGCCGGGCGCTATGGCTACACCTTC. Translation: CASSAGRYGYTF.

This clone has a single count. The chain recombines TRBV7-8 with TRBJ1-2; a possible D gene is TRBD1 (5 bases). The CDR3 sequence is 15 residues long. Germline V lookup: CDR1 SGHVS, CDR2 FQNEAQ. Trimming removed 4 bases at V and 8 bases at J, with 20 bases between. CDR3 amino acids: CASSSYRSADMGYTF. As DNA, the CDR3 is TGTGCCAGCAGCTCCTACAGGAGTGCGGATATGGGCTACACCTTC.

This clone has a count of ten or more. The CDR3: CASISRGGGYYEQYF. CDR3 in DNA: TGTGCCAGCATTTCACGTGGCGGAGGTTACTACGAGCAGTACTTC. The chain links TRBV28 to TRBJ2-7; perhaps TRBD2 as D (5 bases). The V and J ends lost 7 bases and 3 bases respectively, with 19 bases between them. Germline assignment: CDR1 MDHEN and CDR2 SYDVKM. The CDR3 loop spans 15 amino acids.

This rearrangement joins TRBV19 to TRBJ2-2; maybe TRBD2 (5 bases). The V end lost 10 bases, the J end lost 6 bases, and 21 bases lay between the germline ends. The CDR3 runs 15 residues. CDR1 and CDR2 from the germline V gene are LNHDA and SQIVND (reference sequence). The CDR3 loop is CATSGSRVLAGELFF. In nucleotides, the CDR3 is TGTGCCACCTCGGGGAGTAGGGTCCTCGCCGGGGAGCTGTTTTTT.

The rearrangement links TRBV30 to TRBJ2-2; D remains ambiguous. Germline V gene sequence: CDR1 GTSNPN, CDR2 SVGIG (reference sequence). The V end was cut by 7 bases, the J end by 5 bases, with 14 bases between. This CDR3 is 13 amino acids long. The CDR3 is CALREQWTGELFF. The CDR3 region has the DNA TGTGCCTTGCGAGAGCAGTGGACCGGGGAGCTGTTTTTT.

The chain carries TRBV11-3 and TRBJ2-3, with D maybe TRBD1 (6 bases). CDR3 length equals 15 residues. Between the trimmed V and J ends, which lost 3 bases and 2 bases, there was a span of 12 bases. Germline V gene lookup returns CDR1 SGHNT and CDR2 YENEEA. The CDR3 sequence: CASSFGGHPTDTQYF. The CDR3 coding sequence is TGTGCCAGCAGCTTTGGGGGACATCCCACAGATACGCAGTATTTT. Supplemented by reference TRBV11-3 and TRBJ2-3, the full variable domain reads EAGVVQSPRYKIIEKKQPVAFWCNPISGHNTLYWYLQNLGQGPELLIRYENEEAVDDSQLPKDRFSAERLKGVDSTLKIQPAELGDSAVYLCASSFGGHPTDTQYFGPGTRLTVL.

The J gene is TRBJ1-2, the V gene TRBV4-3; D uncertain. V was clipped by 0 bases and J by 5 bases, with 13 bases between them. CDR3 size: 15 residues. Germline CDR1 and CDR2: LGHNA and YSLEER. The CDR3, as DNA: TGCGCCAGCAGCCAAGATGGCAATAGACCGTATGGCTACACCTTC. It specifies CASSQDGNRPYGYTF.

V is TRBV5-1 and J is TRBJ1-4; 10 bases fit TRBD1. The V segment lost 4 bases and the J segment 8 bases; nucleotides outside the gene matches: 14. This CDR3 contains 17 residues. Germline V lookup: CDR1 SGHRS, CDR2 YFSETQ. CDR3 amino acids: CASSPTGTGAVGEKLFF. The DNA for the CDR3 is TGCGCCAGCAGCCCCACCGGGACAGGGGCGGTAGGGGAAAAACTGTTTTTT.

Within the sample, this clone is medium-sized. V usage is TRBV27 and J usage is TRBJ2-1, with unresolved D. The ends were cut back, 6 bases at V and 3 bases at J, with 9 bases in the middle. The CDR3 has 13 amino acids. Germline CDR1 is MNHEY and CDR2 is SMNVEV (reference sequence). The CDR3 loop is CASSRPSYNEQFF. The CDR3, as DNA: TGTGCCAGCAGCCGCCCTAGCTACAATGAGCAGTTCTTC.

The V and J genes are TRBV19 and TRBJ1-6; 10 nucleotides agree with TRBD1. CDR1 LNHDA and CDR2 SQIVND come from the germline V gene (reference sequence). This CDR3 spans 15 amino acids. J gave up 9 bases and V 5 bases, and 7 bases lay outside the gene matches. In nucleotides, the CDR3 is TGTGCCAGTAGTTACCAGGGACAGGGGATTTCACCCCTCCACTTT. This encodes CASSYQGQGISPLHF. The whole variable domain, filled in from reference TRBV19 and TRBJ1-6, reads DGGITQSPKYLFRKEGQNVTLSCEQNLNHDAMYWYRQDPGQGLRLIYYSQIVNDFQKGDIAEGYSVSREKKESFPLTVTSAQKNPTAFYLCASSYQGQGISPLHFGNGTRLTVT.

This chain links TRBV7-9 with TRBJ2-7, with 7 nucleotides matching TRBD2. The CDR3 has 15 amino acids. V gave up 4 bases and J gave up 6 bases; unmatched junction bases: 12. Germline-derived CDR1 and CDR2 are SEHNR and FQNEAQ (reference sequence). The CDR3 DNA follows: TGTGCCAGCAGCTCTCCCTCCCGGGGGGTCTGCGAGCAGTACGTC. It encodes CASSSPSRGVCEQYV.

This chain uses TRBV3-1 (or the pseudogene TRBV3-2) with TRBJ1-5; 9 bases align to TRBD1. V was pared by 3 bases and J by 0 bases, with 0 bases of the junction left unmatched. The germline CDR1 and CDR2 sequences are LGHDT and YNNKEL (reference sequence). The CDR3 covers 15 residues. CDR3 sequence (DNA): TGTGCCAGCAGCCAGACAGGGGGTAGCAATCAGCCCCAGCATTTT. Translation: CASSQTGGSNQPQHF.

This clone was seen only once. The V gene is TRBV6-1, the J gene TRBJ2-1; a possible D gene is TRBD2 (6 bases). The V and J ends lost 4 bases and 3 bases respectively, with 16 bases between them. Germline V CDR1 and CDR2: MNHNS, SASEGT. The CDR3 contains 16 residues. In DNA, the CDR3 is TGTGCCAGCAGTGGAGGAGGGTGGCTGTTCTACAATGAGCAGTTCTTC. Protein product: CASSGGGWLFYNEQFF.

Only one count was recorded for this clone. This sequence joins TRBV28 and TRBJ1-2, with D possibly being TRBD1 (6 bases). The V gene lost 5 bases and the J gene lost 4 bases, with 17 bases spanning the gap. The CDR3 runs 15 residues. Germline V gene lookup returns CDR1 MDHEN and CDR2 SYDVKM. CDR3 amino acids: CASSPYRESGYGYTF. CDR3 in DNA: TGTGCCAGCAGTCCTTACAGGGAAAGTGGCTATGGCTACACCTTC.